The 32 T cell receptor beta chains below all came from one sample that was sequenced in a study of tumor-infiltrating lymphocytes in primary liver carcinoma. The study co-extracted DNA and RNA from roughly 20-30 mg of unsorted bulk tissue. Synthesis of TCR beta cDNA was carried out from 450 to 650 ng total RNA with a constant-region primer. What produced the TCR beta libraries was three nested multiplex PCR rounds using slightly modified ARM-PCR. A C-beta reverse primer and TRBV1-TRBV30 forward primers served in each of the first two PCR rounds, at 10 cycles apiece. TCRdb passed the multiplex PCR reads through MiXCR, listing each CDR3 protein once. The sample contains about 200,000 distinct CDR3 sequences, just under 85% of which appear only once. The specimen sequenced was tumor tissue from primary liver carcinoma. The receptors were sampled from a man in his forties with primary liver carcinoma and hepatitis B virus infection.

A note on this clonotype: The CDR3 ends on some other residue instead of the conserved phenylalanine or tryptophan, so this is likely a read error. The rearrangement joins TRBV6-1 to TRBJ1-2; D not certain. The ends were cut back, 2 bases at V and 3 bases at J, with 13 bases in the middle. The germline CDR1 and CDR2 sequences are MNHNS and SASEGT. This CDR3 is built from 15 residues. The CDR3 reads CASSEIRDGDYGYTL. CDR3 in DNA: TGTGCCAGCAGTGAAATAAGGGATGGGGACTATGGCTACACCCTC.

Of note for this clonotype: One junction end disagrees with the germline gene, perhaps due to a read error. The V and J genes are TRBV4-2 and TRBJ1-2; 9 bases agree with TRBD1. Germline values: CDR1 LGHNA, CDR2 YNFKEQ. The CDR3 sequence is 15 residues long. The CDR3: CTSRQAGQGNYGYTF. The CDR3 DNA reads as TGTACCAGCAGGCAAGCGGGACAGGGTAACTATGGCTACACCTTC.

Remarks on this clonotype: Germline and junction disagree at one end, which may indicate a read error. This chain uses TRBV5-1 with TRBJ2-3; D possibly uses TRBD1 or TRBD2 (5 bases each). The V gene's germline CDR1 is SGHRS and CDR2 YFSETQ. The length of the CDR3 is 16 residues. CDR3 sequence reads: CTSSLGPDWSTDTQYF. The CDR3 coding sequence is TGCACCAGCAGCTTGGGACCAGATTGGAGCACAGATACGCAGTATTTT. Looking up the rest from reference TRBV5-1 and TRBJ2-3 gives the full variable domain: KAGVTQTPRYLIKTRGQQVTLSCSPISGHRSVSWYQQTPGQGLQFLFEYFSETQRNKGNFPGRFSGRQFSNSRSEMNVSTLELGDSALYLCTSSLGPDWSTDTQYFGPGTRLTVL.

Regarding this clonotype: A much more abundant neighbour one base away suggests this may be a read error. V gene TRBV30 combines with J gene TRBJ1-2, with D possibly being TRBD1 (6 bases). Germline values: CDR1 GTSNPN, CDR2 SVGIG (reference sequence). CDR3 size: 14 residues. This CDR3 reads CAWTRDTSSYDYTF. The CDR3, as DNA: TGTGCCTGGACTCGGGACACTTCTAGCTATGACTACACCTTC. The full variable domain, its missing parts supplied by reference TRBV30 and TRBJ1-2, is SQTIHQWPATLVQPVGSPLSLECTVEGTSNPNLYWYRQAAGRGLQLLFYSVGIGQISSEVPQNLSASRPQDRQFILSSKKLLLSDSGFYLCAWTRDTSSYDYTFGSGTRLTVV.

Concerning this clonotype itself: Given the absence of the conserved phenylalanine or tryptophan at the CDR3 end, a read error is likely. The chain has TRBV10-1 and TRBJ2-2; D remains ambiguous. This CDR3 comprises 12 residues. Per germline, CDR1 WNHNN and CDR2 SYGVQD (reference sequence). V dropped 6 bases and J dropped 7 bases, with 9 bases sitting between them. CDR3 nucleotide sequence: TGCGCCAGCAGAGAGATAAACGGGGAGCTGTTTTGT. Translation: CASREINGELFC.

Regarding this clonotype: An end of the junction does not agree with germline; a read error may underlie this. V gene TRBV4-2 combines with J gene TRBJ2-5; D not resolved. Germline V gene lookup returns CDR1 LGHNA and CDR2 YNFKEQ. The CDR3 is made up of 14 amino acids. CDR3 DNA: TGCGCCAACAGCCTAGAGGAGTACTTGGAGACCCAGTACTTC. It is translated as CANSLEEYLETQYF.

With respect to this clonotype: An end of the junction does not agree with germline; a read error may underlie this. This chain links TRBV4-2 with TRBJ2-1; D perhaps matches TRBD1 (6 bases). In germline, CDR1 is LGHNA, CDR2 YNFKEQ. The CDR3 is 16 residues long. CDR3 in amino acids: CAISHAGGQRNNEQFF. The CDR3 DNA sequence: TGTGCCATCAGCCACGCCGGAGGACAGCGGAACAATGAGCAGTTCTTC.

Only a few counts were recorded for this clonotype. The V call is TRBV29-1, the J call TRBJ1-4; no clear D. The CDR3 totals 13 residues. Trimming pared 3 bases from V and 17 bases from J, leaving 22 bases between. Germline loops: CDR1 SQVTM, CDR2 ANQGSEA. The CDR3, as DNA: TGCAGCGTTGACGGAGGGATGGATGAAAAGCTATTTTTT. It translates to CSVDGGMDEKLFF. The full variable domain, rest sourced from reference TRBV29-1 and TRBJ1-4, is SAVISQKPSRDICQRGTSLTIQCQVDSQVTMMFWYRQQPGQSLTLIATANQGSEATYESGFVIDKFPISRPNLTFSTLTVSNMSPEDSSIYLCSVDGGMDEKLFFGSGTQLSVL.

The chain recombines TRBV6-2 or TRBV6-3 with TRBJ2-1; no definite D call. This CDR3 is built from 15 residues. Per the germline V gene, CDR1 is MNHEY and CDR2 is SVGEGT. Trimming removed 2 bases at V and 0 bases at J, with 8 bases between. CDR3 in amino acids: CASSYTEISYNEQFF. DNA of the CDR3: TGTGCCAGCAGTTACACTGAGATCTCCTACAATGAGCAGTTCTTC.

The rearrangement uses TRBV5-6 and TRBJ2-1; D ambiguous. Germline V gene lookup returns CDR1 SGHDT and CDR2 YYEEEE. The CDR3 loop spans 17 amino acids. V was cut by 5 bases and J by 4 bases, with 22 bases left in between. The CDR3 loop reads CASSLRLGSSGYNEQFF. CDR3 bases: TGTGCCAGCAGTTTGAGATTGGGCTCATCAGGATACAATGAGCAGTTCTTC.

This clonotype has at least ten counts. Written as DNA, the CDR3 is TGTGCCACCAGTGACCGGGACATAGGACAGCCCCAGCATTTT. Translating it yields CATSDRDIGQPQHF. V usage is TRBV24-1 and J usage is TRBJ1-5; TRBD1 is a possible D gene (6 bases). The CDR3 spans 14 residues. V lost 4 bases and J 7 bases, leaving 13 bases between the germline ends. CDR1 is KGHDR and CDR2 is SFDVKD in the germline V gene.

The V gene is TRBV6-2 or TRBV6-3, the J gene TRBJ2-5, with D perhaps matching TRBD2 (6 bases). V lost 6 bases to trimming and J lost 4 bases, with 18 bases between them. CDR3 length equals 15 residues. The germline V gene encodes CDR1 MNHEY and CDR2 SVGEGT. In nucleotides, the CDR3 is TGTGCCAGCAGCCCCCTGCTAGCGAGCAGAGAGACCCAGTACTTC. This codes for CASSPLLASRETQYF.

About this clonotype: Here the CDR3 omits its conserved ending phenylalanine or tryptophan, so a read error is the likely source. The DNA is left out, because the CDR3 cannot be placed on it with certainty; the CDR3 is given as TCRdb lists it. The chain recombines TRBV6-2 or TRBV6-3 with TRBJ2-5; TRBD2 is the table's D call and was not checked against the DNA. CDR1 is MNHEY and CDR2 is SVGEGT in the germline V gene. The CDR3 region is 17 residues in length, termini included. The CDR3 is CASSYGSVGGWGETQYL.

CDR3 protein: CASSTGSGITGELFF. The CDR3, as DNA: TGTGCCAGCAGCACTGGGAGCGGGATCACCGGGGAGCTGTTTTTT. This chain uses TRBV12-3 or TRBV12-4 with TRBJ2-2; TRBD2 agrees at 7 bases. This CDR3 is 15 amino acids long. The V and J ends lost 6 bases and 4 bases, in that order; junction bases with no gene match: 8.

The rearrangement joins TRBV29-1 to TRBJ2-3; D is possibly TRBD2 (6 bases). Germline loops: CDR1 SQVTM, CDR2 ANQGSEA. Between the trimmed V and J ends, which lost 4 bases and 10 bases, there was a span of 24 bases. This CDR3 spans 15 amino acids. The chain's CDR3 is CSVAGRSGCSRAQYF. CDR3 in DNA: TGCAGCGTTGCAGGGAGAAGCGGGTGCAGTAGAGCGCAGTATTTT.

This clonotype was found once. A read error may be the cause here, since a much bigger clone is one base away. In this CDR3 the conserved last residue, phenylalanine or tryptophan, is missing, so a read error is likely. The chain combines TRBV30 with TRBJ1-6; the D is unclear. This CDR3 is built from 12 residues. The ends were cut back, 1 base at V and 7 bases at J, with 5 bases in the middle. CDR1 and CDR2 (germline): GTSNPN, SVGIG (reference sequence). The CDR3 here is CAWSGPNSPLHL. The CDR3 coding sequence is TGTGCCTGGAGTGGACCCAATTCACCCCTCCACTTA.

Notes on this clonotype: A junction boundary mismatches the germline segment, possibly from a read error. The CDR3 nucleotides are TGTGCCAGCAGCTCTTATGACAGGGGGTCCTATGAGCAGTACTTC. This codes for CASSSYDRGSYEQYF. The V gene is TRBV7-8, the J gene TRBJ2-7; 9 bases are a match to TRBD1. The V gene's germline CDR1 is SGHVS and CDR2 FQNEAQ. The CDR3 covers 15 residues.

Points on this clonotype: An end of the junction differs from the germline gene, which may be a read error. This chain joins TRBV7-9 and TRBJ1-6; the match to TRBD1 covers 7 bases. Germline lookup yields CDR1 SEHNR and CDR2 FQNEAQ (reference sequence). CDR3 size: 14 residues. This CDR3 is CASTSQGGNSPFHF. Here the CDR3 DNA reads TGTGCCAGCACCTCTCAGGGGGGTAATTCACCCTTCCACTTT. Full variable domain (rest looked up from reference TRBV7-9 and TRBJ1-6): DTGVSQNPRHKITKRGQNVTFRCDPISEHNRLYWYRQTLGQGPEFLTYFQNEAQLEKSRLLSDRFSAERPKGSFSTLEIQRTEQGDSAMYLCASTSQGGNSPFHFGNGTRLTVT.

This clonotype was counted a single time. Mismatch with germline at one junction end may stem from a read error. The V and J genes are TRBV6-6 and TRBJ2-7; 7 bases align to TRBD1. The CDR3 spans 15 residues. Germline-derived CDR1 and CDR2 are MNHNY and SVGAGI (reference sequence). Here the CDR3 DNA reads TGTGCCAGCAGTCCGCGACAGGGACCGTTCTGCGAGCAGTATTTC. This translates into CASSPRQGPFCEQYF.

A remark on this clonotype: A junction boundary mismatches the germline segment, possibly from a read error. CDR3 protein: CTSNHVRGRTGELFF. In nucleotides, the CDR3 is TGTACCAGCAACCATGTCCGGGGGAGGACCGGGGAGCTGTTCTTT. V and J are TRBV11-2 and TRBJ2-2, with TRBD2 as a possible D gene (6 bases). The CDR3 has 15 amino acids. Germline V gives CDR1 SGHAT, CDR2 FQNNGV. Complete variable domain (other parts from reference TRBV11-2 and TRBJ2-2): EAGVAQSPRYKIIEKRQSVAFWCNPISGHATLYWYQQILGQGPKLLIQFQNNGVVDDSQLPKDRFSAERLKGVDSTLKIQPAKLEDSAVYLCTSNHVRGRTGELFFGEGSRLTVL.

This chain joins TRBV11-2 and TRBJ2-1; D possibly corresponds to TRBD1 (5 bases). The CDR3 totals 13 residues. Germline CDR1 is SGHAT and CDR2 is FQNNGV. Trimming removed 5 bases at V and 9 bases at J, with 14 bases between. The CDR3 region is CASSVGQASEQFF. CDR3 in DNA: TGTGCCAGCAGCGTAGGACAAGCCAGTGAGCAGTTCTTC.

For this clonotype: A much larger clone is a single base away; this may be a read error. The chain links TRBV5-1 to TRBJ2-1; 10 nucleotides align to TRBD1. From germline, CDR1 is SGHRS and CDR2 YFSETQ. The CDR3 contains 15 residues. CDR3 nucleotides: TGCGCCAGCAGCTTGGGACAGGGGGCCTACAATGAGCAGCTCTTC. It translates to CASSLGQGAYNEQLF.

On this clonotype: One end of the junction is discordant with germline, which a read error may explain. The gene calls are TRBV4-3 and TRBJ2-3; 11 bases match TRBD2. The CDR3 is made up of 20 amino acids. Per the germline V gene, CDR1 is LGHNA and CDR2 is YSLEER. The CDR3 spells CVSIQDLLSGTSGRADTQYF. The CDR3 region has the DNA TGCGTCAGCATCCAAGATCTTCTCTCCGGTACTAGCGGGAGAGCAGATACGCAGTATTTT.

This clonotype was observed once. No conserved phenylalanine or tryptophan is present at the end of the CDR3, so a read error is the likely explanation. The chain has TRBV28 and TRBJ1-5, with D unresolved. The CDR3 loop spans 17 amino acids. V was shortened by 8 bases and J by 7 bases, with 27 bases between the two germline ends. Germline CDR1 MDHEN, CDR2 SYDVKM. In DNA, the CDR3 is TGTGCCAGCGGTCCAACCTTACAGATTTTGTTAGAACAGCCCCAGCATTAT. As protein: CASGPTLQILLEQPQHY.

For this clonotype: One end of the junction varies from germline; a read error may be responsible. The chain uses TRBV4-1 and TRBJ2-2, with D uncertain. The germline CDR1 and CDR2 sequences are MGHRA and YSYEKL. The CDR3 is made up of 13 amino acids. The CDR3 loop is CASGQSNTGELFF. The CDR3 coding sequence is TGCGCCAGCGGCCAATCGAACACCGGGGAGCTGTTTTTT.

This clonotype has just a few counts. This chain links TRBV7-9 with TRBJ1-5; maybe TRBD1 (5 bases). Germline-derived CDR1 and CDR2 are SEHNR and FQNEAQ (reference sequence). The V end was cut by 5 bases, the J end by 7 bases, with 36 bases between. The CDR3 has 21 amino acids. The DNA for the CDR3 is TGTGCCAGCAGCAGCGCCGCCGGCCCATTGGAGGGGAAGGCGGCAAAGCAGCCCCAGCATTTT. The encoded protein is CASSSAAGPLEGKAAKQPQHF.

A note on this clonotype: One end of the junction is discordant with germline, which a read error may explain. V gene TRBV12-3 or TRBV12-4 combines with J gene TRBJ2-3, with D possibly being TRBD2 (6 bases). CDR3 length: 16 amino acids. Here the CDR3 DNA reads TGTTCCAGCAGTTCGAGGACTAACGGGGTCACAGATACGCAGTATTTT. It codes for CSSSSRTNGVTDTQYF.

This chain joins TRBV7-9 and TRBJ2-1, with no clear D. Germline loops: CDR1 SEHNR, CDR2 FQNEAQ (reference sequence). Trimming took 10 bases from V and 9 from J, leaving 22 bases between them. This CDR3 region has 14 residues. The CDR3 DNA reads TGTGCCACCAACTTAGAAGGTAGTCGGTCTGAGCAGTTCTTC. Translation gives CATNLEGSRSEQFF.

About this clonotype: The junction shows a germline mismatch at one end, possibly a read error. The chain is built from TRBV28 and TRBJ2-4; D gene uncertain. CDR1 and CDR2 from the germline V gene are MDHEN and SYDVKM. The CDR3 loop spans 11 amino acids. The CDR3 DNA reads as TGTACCAGCAGTTCGGTACTTATTCAGTATTTC. Translation: CTSSSVLIQYF.

J is TRBJ2-3 and V is TRBV6-1; D remains unclear. Germline CDR1 is MNHNS and CDR2 is SASEGT. V lost 5 bases, J lost 14 bases, and 14 bases lay in between. The CDR3 loop spans 11 amino acids. DNA for the CDR3: TGTGCCAGCAGTCAAACAGATACACGGTATTTT. Encoded protein: CASSQTDTRYF.

The chain uses TRBV29-1 and TRBJ1-4; tentatively, D is TRBD1 (5 bases). V dropped 7 bases and J dropped 5 bases, with 17 bases sitting between them. This CDR3 region has 14 residues. Germline CDR1 reads SQVTM; CDR2 reads ANQGSEA. For the CDR3, the DNA is TGCAGCGCCCAAAAAGGGGTTCTGAATGAAAAACTGTTTTTT. This translates into CSAQKGVLNEKLFF.

This clonotype was detected only a few times. The junction shows a germline mismatch at one end, possibly a read error. V usage is TRBV4-2 and J usage is TRBJ1-2, with 12 nucleotides matching TRBD1. This CDR3 region has 17 residues. The germline CDR1 and CDR2 sequences are LGHNA and YNFKEQ. The CDR3 sequence is CVSSQVGTGGAANGYTF. The CDR3, as DNA: TGTGTCAGCAGCCAAGTAGGGACAGGGGGCGCAGCGAATGGCTACACCTTC.